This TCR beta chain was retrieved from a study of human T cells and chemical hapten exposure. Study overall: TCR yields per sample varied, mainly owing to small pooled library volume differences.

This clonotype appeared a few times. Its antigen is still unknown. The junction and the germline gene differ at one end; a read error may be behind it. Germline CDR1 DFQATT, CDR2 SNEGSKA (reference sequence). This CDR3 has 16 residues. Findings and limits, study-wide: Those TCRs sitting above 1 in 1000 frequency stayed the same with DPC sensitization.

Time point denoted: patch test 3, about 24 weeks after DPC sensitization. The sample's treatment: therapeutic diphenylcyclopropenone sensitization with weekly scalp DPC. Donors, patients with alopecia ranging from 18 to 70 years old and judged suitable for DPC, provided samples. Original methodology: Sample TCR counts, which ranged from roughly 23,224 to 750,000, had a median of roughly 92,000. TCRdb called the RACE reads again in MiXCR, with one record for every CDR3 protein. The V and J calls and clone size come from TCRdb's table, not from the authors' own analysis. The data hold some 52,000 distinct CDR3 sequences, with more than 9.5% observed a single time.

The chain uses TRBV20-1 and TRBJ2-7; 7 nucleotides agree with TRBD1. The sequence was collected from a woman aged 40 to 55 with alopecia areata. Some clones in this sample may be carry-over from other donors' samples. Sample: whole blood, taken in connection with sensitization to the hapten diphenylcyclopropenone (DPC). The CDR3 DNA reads TGCGGTGCCGCAGATACCCCCCGGACAGGACCCTACGAGCAGTACTTC. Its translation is CGAADTPRTGPYEQYF.